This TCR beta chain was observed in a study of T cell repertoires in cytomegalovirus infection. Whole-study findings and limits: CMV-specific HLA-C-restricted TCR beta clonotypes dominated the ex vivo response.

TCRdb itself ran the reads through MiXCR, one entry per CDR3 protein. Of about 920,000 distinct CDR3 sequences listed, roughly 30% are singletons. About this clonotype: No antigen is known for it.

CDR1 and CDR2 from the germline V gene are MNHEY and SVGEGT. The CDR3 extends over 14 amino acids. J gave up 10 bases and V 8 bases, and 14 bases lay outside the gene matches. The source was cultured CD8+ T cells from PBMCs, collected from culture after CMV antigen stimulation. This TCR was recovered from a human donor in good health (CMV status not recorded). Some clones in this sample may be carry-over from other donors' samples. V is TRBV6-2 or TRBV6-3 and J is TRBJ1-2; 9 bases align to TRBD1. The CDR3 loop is CASEGTGRRDDYTF. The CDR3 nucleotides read TGTGCCAGCGAGGGGACAGGGCGGCGGGATGACTACACCTTC.